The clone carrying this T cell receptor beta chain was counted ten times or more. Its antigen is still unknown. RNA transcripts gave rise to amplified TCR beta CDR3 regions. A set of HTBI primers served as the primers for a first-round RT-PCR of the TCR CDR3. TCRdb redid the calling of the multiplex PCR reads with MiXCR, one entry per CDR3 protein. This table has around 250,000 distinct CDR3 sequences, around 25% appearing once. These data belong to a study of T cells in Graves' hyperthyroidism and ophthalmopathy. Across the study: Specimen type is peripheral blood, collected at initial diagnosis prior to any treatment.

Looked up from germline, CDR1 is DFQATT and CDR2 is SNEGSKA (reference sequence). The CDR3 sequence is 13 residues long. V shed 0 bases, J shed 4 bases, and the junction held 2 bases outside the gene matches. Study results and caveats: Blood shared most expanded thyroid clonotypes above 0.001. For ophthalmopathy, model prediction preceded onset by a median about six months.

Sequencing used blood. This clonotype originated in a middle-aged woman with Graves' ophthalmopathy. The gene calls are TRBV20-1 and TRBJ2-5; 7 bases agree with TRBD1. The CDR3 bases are TGCAGTGCTAGAGAAACAGGGGCAGAGACCCAGTACTTC. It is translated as CSARETGAETQYF.